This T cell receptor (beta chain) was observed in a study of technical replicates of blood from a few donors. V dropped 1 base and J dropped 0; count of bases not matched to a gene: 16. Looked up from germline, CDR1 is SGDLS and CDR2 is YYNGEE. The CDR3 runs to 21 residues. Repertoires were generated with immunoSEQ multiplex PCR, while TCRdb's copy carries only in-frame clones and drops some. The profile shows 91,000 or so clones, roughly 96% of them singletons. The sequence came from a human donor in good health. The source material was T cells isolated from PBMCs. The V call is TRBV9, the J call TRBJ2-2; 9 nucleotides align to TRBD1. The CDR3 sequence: CASSVRSYRDRASSNTGELFF. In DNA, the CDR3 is TGTGCCAGCAGCGTAAGAAGCTATCGGGACAGGGCTTCTTCGAACACCGGGGAGCTGTTTTTT.